The 29 T cell receptor beta chains presented below share a single source sample, sequenced in a study of shared clonotypes between healthy human individuals. Sequenced by immunoSEQ multiplex PCR; TCRdb stores in-frame clones only, minus some. The sample shows more than 2 million clones, just under 95% of them seen only once. Positively selected for CCR7, the CD45RO-negative cells used as naive CD8 cells excluded terminally differentiated effector memory CD45RA+ cells. Specimen: naive CD8+ T cells sorted from blood. These receptors were collected from a man in his late teens or twenties in good health.

This chain links TRBV2 with TRBJ2-7; D uncertain. V lost 5 bases to trimming and J lost 3 bases, with 8 bases between them. The germline CDR1 and CDR2 sequences are SNHLY and FYNNEI. The CDR3 spans 12 residues. CDR3 DNA: TGTGCCAGCAGTCTAGGGTTCTACGAGCAGTACTTC. This sequence encodes CASSLGFYEQYF.

To note about this clone: Other DNA sequences from this sample encode an identical CDR3 as well. The rearrangement uses TRBV13 and TRBJ1-1; a possible D gene is TRBD1 (5 bases). Germline-derived CDR1 and CDR2 are PRHDT and FYEKMQ (reference sequence). This CDR3 is 13 amino acids long. The V end was cut by 4 bases, the J end by 4 bases, with 10 bases between. The CDR3 DNA reads as TGTGCCAGCAGCTCAACCGGGGGCACTGAAGCTTTCTTT. Encoded protein: CASSSTGGTEAFF.

The V gene is TRBV27, the J gene TRBJ1-6, with a tentative D call TRBD1 (6 bases). Germline V CDR1 and CDR2: MNHEY, SMNVEV (reference sequence). The CDR3 loop spans 15 amino acids. Trimming stripped 7 bases from V and 11 bases from J, with 21 bases between. The CDR3 bases are TGTGCCAGCACCTCCACAGGGCTAAACAGGACACCCCTCCACTTT. Amino acid sequence: CASTSTGLNRTPLHF.

This sequence joins TRBV6-6 and TRBJ2-1; D may be TRBD2 (5 bases). The CDR3 has 15 amino acids. V lost 5 bases and J 5 bases, leaving 16 bases between the germline ends. Germline assignment: CDR1 MNHNY and CDR2 SVGAGI (reference sequence). The CDR3 here is CASSPESSANNEQFF. CDR3 DNA sequence: TGTGCCAGCAGTCCCGAGAGTAGCGCTAACAATGAGCAGTTCTTC.

J is TRBJ1-4 and V is TRBV27, with D possibly matching TRBD1 (6 bases). Trimming cost V 6 bases and J 8 bases, with 19 bases left between them. The CDR3 contains 15 residues. From germline, CDR1 is MNHEY and CDR2 SMNVEV (reference sequence). CDR3 nucleotide sequence: TGTGCCAGCAGGGTTTCGGGGGGCCCAGGCGAAAAACTGTTTTTT. Protein product: CASRVSGGPGEKLFF.

The V gene is TRBV7-2, the J gene TRBJ1-1; D not certain. This CDR3 is 14 amino acids long. The V gene's germline CDR1 is SGHTA and CDR2 FQGNSA. V dropped 4 bases and J dropped 5 bases, with 14 bases sitting between them. CDR3: CASSSTRMVTEAFF. CDR3 coding DNA: TGTGCCAGCAGCTCGACTCGGATGGTTACTGAAGCTTTCTTT.

CDR3: CASSPFDSPLHF. Written as DNA, the CDR3 is TGTGCCAGCAGCCCCTTCGATTCACCCCTCCACTTT. The V gene is TRBV9, the J gene TRBJ1-6; D gene ambiguous. Germline assignment: CDR1 SGDLS and CDR2 YYNGEE. The CDR3 totals 12 residues. Trimming took 4 bases from V and 8 from J, leaving 7 bases between them.

V gene TRBV5-4 combines with J gene TRBJ2-7; no clear D. The CDR3 runs 15 residues. The germline CDR1 and CDR2 sequences are SGHNT and YYREEE (reference sequence). V lost 0 bases and J 3 bases, leaving 13 bases between the germline ends. CDR3 loop: CASSLEATENYEQYF. DNA of the CDR3: TGTGCCAGCAGCTTGGAGGCTACAGAAAACTACGAGCAGTACTTC.

This chain joins TRBV2 and TRBJ2-7; D is uncertain. Germline values: CDR1 SNHLY, CDR2 FYNNEI. The CDR3 has 13 amino acids. V lost 4 bases, J lost 7 bases, and 14 bases lay in between. CDR3 DNA sequence: TGTGCCAGCAGTGTCAGTCGGAGTTATGAGCAGTACTTC. It encodes CASSVSRSYEQYF.

The rearrangement uses TRBV7-2 and TRBJ2-3; D not resolved. CDR1 is SGHTA and CDR2 is FQGNSA in the germline V gene. The CDR3 runs 14 residues. Trimming shortened V by 4 bases and J by 5 bases, and 13 bases separated the two germline ends. In DNA form, the CDR3 reads TGTGCCAGCAGCTCAATAGGACGGCGAGATACGCAGTATTTT. Protein sequence: CASSSIGRRDTQYF.

The V and J genes are TRBV6-5 and TRBJ1-5; TRBD1 matches 10 bases. The ends lost 4 bases at V and 5 bases at J; junction bases unmatched: 2. This CDR3 has 14 amino acids. Germline V lookup: CDR1 MNHEY, CDR2 SVGAGI. CDR3 in amino acids: CASSWGTGDQPQHF. In DNA form, the CDR3 reads TGTGCCAGCAGTTGGGGGACAGGGGATCAGCCCCAGCATTTT.

The rearrangement joins TRBV27 to TRBJ1-5, with 7 bases aligning to TRBD1. In germline, CDR1 is MNHEY, CDR2 SMNVEV (reference sequence). The CDR3 spans 15 residues. V trimming: 3 bases; J trimming: 0 bases; junction bases outside the gene matches: 2. For the CDR3, the DNA is TGTGCCAGCAGTTTTGGGACAGCTAGCAATCAGCCCCAGCATTTT. This gives the protein CASSFGTASNQPQHF.

The chain couples TRBV4-1 to TRBJ2-7; possible D gene TRBD1, 6 bases. This CDR3 is 17 amino acids long. V gave up 1 base and J gave up 3 bases, with 19 bases separating them. Germline V gives CDR1 MGHRA, CDR2 YSYEKL. CDR3 DNA sequence: TGCGCCAGCAGCCAAGTACATCCGGACAGTTTTTTCTACGAGCAGTACTTC. It yields the protein CASSQVHPDSFFYEQYF.

The genes are TRBV4-1 and TRBJ1-4; weak D call: TRBD1 (6 bases). This CDR3 region has 14 residues. Germline CDR1 MGHRA, CDR2 YSYEKL. V shed 1 base and J shed 11 bases, with 14 bases lying between them. The CDR3 here is CASSQVGGGGKLFF. CDR3 coding DNA: TGCGCCAGCAGCCAAGTGGGGGGCGGTGGGAAACTGTTTTTT.

The chain joins TRBV7-3 to TRBJ1-2; 9 bases align to TRBD1. There are 14 residues in the CDR3. J was trimmed by 4 bases and V by 5 bases; bases with no gene match: 5. CDR1 and CDR2 (germline): SGHTA, FQGTGA. This CDR3 reads CASSETGGGYGYTF. In DNA, the CDR3 is TGTGCCAGCAGCGAGACAGGGGGTGGCTATGGCTACACCTTC.

The rearrangement joins TRBV6-1 to TRBJ2-7; perhaps D is TRBD1 or TRBD2 (5 bases each). Germline V gene lookup returns CDR1 MNHNS and CDR2 SASEGT. CDR3 length: 13 amino acids. Trimming shortened V by 3 bases and J by 2 bases, and 8 bases separated the two germline ends. CDR3 sequence: CASSEGDPYEQYF. The CDR3 DNA is TGTGCCAGCAGTGAGGGGGACCCCTACGAGCAGTACTTC.

This sequence joins TRBV5-6 and TRBJ2-1; a possible D gene is TRBD1 (6 bases). Trimming removed 4 bases at V and 3 bases at J, with 8 bases between. The CDR3 has 13 residues. CDR1 is SGHDT, CDR2 YYEEEE, per germline. CDR3 sequence: CASSRGGYNEQFF. In DNA form, the CDR3 reads TGTGCCAGCAGCCGAGGGGGCTACAATGAGCAGTTCTTC.

The V call is TRBV19, the J call TRBJ2-7; D is perhaps TRBD1 (6 bases). Trimming stripped 2 bases from V and 0 bases from J, with 11 bases between. The germline gives CDR1 LNHDA, CDR2 SQIVND (reference sequence). The CDR3 contains 15 residues. CDR3 coding DNA: TGTGCCAGTAGTATAACCGGCAGGGGCTCCTACGAGCAGTACTTC. Translating gives CASSITGRGSYEQYF.

The DNA for the CDR3 is TGTGCCAGCAGCACCGGTCCGGGACAGGGGGTATACGAGCAGTACTTC. Translated, it gives CASSTGPGQGVYEQYF. The chain links TRBV5-6 to TRBJ2-7; 11 bases agree with TRBD1. The J segment lost 4 bases and the V segment lost 4 bases, leaving 10 bases of the junction unmatched. Germline CDR1 reads SGHDT; CDR2 reads YYEEEE. The CDR3 is made up of 16 amino acids.

The CDR3 sequence: CSGGSGYNPYEQYF. In nucleotides, the CDR3 is TGCAGCGGAGGTAGCGGGTACAACCCCTACGAGCAGTACTTC. The chain links TRBV29-1 to TRBJ2-7; 7 nucleotides align to TRBD2. J was trimmed by 2 bases and V by 7 bases; bases with no gene match: 11. Germline V gene sequence: CDR1 SQVTM, CDR2 ANQGSEA. This CDR3 contains 14 residues.

The chain combines TRBV5-5 with TRBJ1-6; TRBD1 matches at 9 bases. With 0 bases clipped from V and 6 bases from J, the junction kept 7 bases outside the gene matches. The CDR3 runs to 17 residues. Germline values: CDR1 SGHKS, CDR2 YYEKEE (reference sequence). The CDR3 DNA sequence: TGTGCCAGCAGCTTGGGGGCGCCGGGACAGGGTAATTCACCCCTCCACTTT. It yields the protein CASSLGAPGQGNSPLHF. Combining the CDR3 with reference TRBV5-5 and TRBJ1-6 gives the whole variable domain DAGVTQSPTHLIKTRGQQVTLRCSPISGHKSVSWYQQVLGQGPQFIFQYYEKEERGRGNFPDRFSARQFPNYSSELNVNALLLGDSALYLCASSLGAPGQGNSPLHFGNGTRLTVT.

The CDR3 spells CAWRSGYVGTGELFF. The CDR3 bases are TGTGCCTGGAGGTCGGGGTACGTAGGGACCGGGGAGCTGTTTTTT. The chain joins TRBV30 to TRBJ2-2, with D possibly matching TRBD2 (5 bases). CDR1 is GTSNPN and CDR2 is SVGIG in the germline V gene (reference sequence). Trimming took off 3 bases at V and 5 bases at J, with 16 bases between the two ends. This CDR3 comprises 15 residues.

This chain links TRBV7-2 with TRBJ2-7, with a weak D call TRBD2 (5 bases). Trimming shortened V by 5 bases and J by 4 bases, and 12 bases separated the two germline ends. Germline lookup yields CDR1 SGHTA and CDR2 FQGNSA. The CDR3 runs 13 residues. The CDR3 protein is CASSLRGRYEQYF. The CDR3 DNA is TGTGCCAGCAGCCTTAGAGGGCGTTACGAGCAGTACTTC.

With regard to this clone: The same CDR3 is also encoded by other DNA sequences in this sample. The V and J genes are TRBV10-3 and TRBJ1-1, with a weak D call TRBD1 (6 bases). Trimming removed 3 bases from V and 7 bases from J, with 6 bases in between. Germline V gives CDR1 ENHRY, CDR2 SYGVKD. The length of the CDR3 is 11 residues. The CDR3 DNA reads as TGTGCCATCAGTGAAGGGGGTGAAGCTTTCTTT. Its translation: CAISEGGEAFF.

The chain uses TRBV25-1 and TRBJ2-6; D is possibly TRBD1 (5 bases). The CDR3 loop spans 16 amino acids. Germline assignment: CDR1 MGHDK and CDR2 SYGVNS. Trimming took off 1 base at V and 0 bases at J, with 7 bases between the two ends. The CDR3 region has the DNA TGTGCCAGCAGTGAATTGGGGCCCTCTGGGGCCAACGTCCTGACTTTC. Encoded protein: CASSELGPSGANVLTF.

The gene calls are TRBV6-5 and TRBJ2-5; no definite D call. This CDR3 is built from 12 residues. The V and J ends lost 4 bases and 5 bases respectively, with 8 bases between them. CDR1 MNHEY and CDR2 SVGAGI come from the germline V gene. The CDR3: CASSFPGETQYF. DNA for the CDR3: TGTGCCAGCAGTTTCCCCGGGGAGACCCAGTACTTC.

The chain employs TRBV20-1 and TRBJ2-7; D is ambiguous. V lost 4 bases and J lost 3, with 7 bases in between. The CDR3 length is 11 residues. CDR1 is DFQATT and CDR2 is SNEGSKA in the germline V gene (reference sequence). The DNA of the CDR3 is TGCAGTGCTAAGCGCGGCTACGAGCAGTACTTC. It is translated as CSAKRGYEQYF.

This clone was seen once. The chain employs TRBV27 and TRBJ2-4, with 13 bases fitting TRBD2. V was pared by 1 base and J by 1 base, with 7 bases of the junction left unmatched. CDR3 length: 19 residues. The germline V gene has CDR1 MNHEY and CDR2 SMNVEV (reference sequence). The CDR3 reads CASSLWGTSGAAAKNIQYF. In DNA form, the CDR3 reads TGTGCCAGCAGTTTATGGGGGACTAGCGGGGCCGCGGCCAAAAACATTCAGTACTTC.

This chain connects TRBV30 to TRBJ1-2; no clear D gene. V was trimmed by 2 bases and J by 0 bases, leaving 4 bases between them. The CDR3 is made up of 12 amino acids. Looked up from germline, CDR1 is GTSNPN and CDR2 is SVGIG (reference sequence). The DNA of the CDR3 is TGTGCCTGGAGTTTCACTAACTATGGCTACACCTTC. Encoded protein: CAWSFTNYGYTF.